This T cell receptor (beta chain) was documented in a study of cytomegalovirus exposure and HLA in healthy donors. J gave up 5 bases and V 6 bases, and 16 bases lay outside the gene matches. The CDR3 contains 19 residues. CDR1 and CDR2 (germline): WNHNN, SYGVQD (reference sequence). Amplification used 60 Vbeta primers and 13 Jbeta primers. Produced via immunoSEQ multiplex PCR; TCRdb's table is partial and in-frame only. The table shows about 95,000 clones, with 76% occurring only once. The receptor was isolated from a man aged 30 to 39 in good health and CMV-seropositive. The V gene is TRBV10-1, the J gene TRBJ2-5; 15 bases are a match to TRBD2. The sequenced material came from PBMCs. The CDR3 DNA follows: TGCGCCAGCAGCCCCGGGACTAGCGGGGGGCGGGTAACAGTGGAGACCCAGTACTTC. This codes for CASSPGTSGGRVTVETQYF.